A single sample gave rise to the 20 T cell receptor beta chains below, sequenced in a study of CD8+ T cells in alopecia areata. Extracted RNA was reverse transcribed, and the resulting cDNA served as sequencing template. The method was immunoSEQ multiplex PCR; TCRdb's version includes in-frame clones alone and lacks a portion of them. The table lists about 110,000 clones, less than 75% of them singletons. Regarding treatment: oral pan-JAK inhibitor, 5-10 mg twice daily. Source: CD8+ T cells sorted from blood, taken at week 24, from a patient treated with tofacitinib. The receptor set was obtained from a human donor with alopecia areata.

The chain employs TRBV4-3 and TRBJ1-5, with D unclear. The germline CDR1 and CDR2 sequences are LGHNA and YSLEER. V was pared by 4 bases and J by 7 bases, with 11 bases between. The CDR3 sequence is 13 residues long. This CDR3 reads CASSRWEGQPQHF. In nucleotides, the CDR3 is TGCGCCAGCAGCCGGTGGGAGGGACAGCCCCAGCATTTT.

A few counts support this clone. J is TRBJ1-1 and V is TRBV13, with D unclear. The V and J ends lost 4 bases and 4 bases respectively, with 10 bases between them. This CDR3 has 13 amino acids. From germline, CDR1 is PRHDT and CDR2 FYEKMQ (reference sequence). The DNA of the CDR3 is TGTGCCAGCAGCTCTCTAGGCCCCACTGAAGCTTTCTTT. Residues: CASSSLGPTEAFF.

This clone has only a few counts. This chain links TRBV29-1 with TRBJ2-2, with a tentative D call TRBD2 (5 bases). V gave up 4 bases and J gave up 2 bases, with 8 bases separating them. CDR3 length equals 13 residues. Germline V gives CDR1 SQVTM, CDR2 ANQGSEA. The CDR3 protein is CSVGGSNTGELFF. CDR3 DNA sequence: TGCAGCGTTGGAGGGTCTAACACCGGGGAGCTGTTTTTT.

The V call is TRBV30, the J call TRBJ2-7; 10 bases line up with TRBD1. Germline loops: CDR1 GTSNPN, CDR2 SVGIG (reference sequence). The CDR3 runs to 13 residues. The junction had 9 bases not matched to a gene; V was cut back by 8 bases and J by 5 bases. CDR3 nucleotides: TGTGCCAGAAGCCGGGACAGGGGCAACGAGCAGTACTTC. It translates to CARSRDRGNEQYF.

The rearrangement links TRBV5-6 to TRBJ2-1; 8 nucleotides align to TRBD2. CDR1 SGHDT and CDR2 YYEEEE come from the germline V gene. The V segment lost 5 bases and the J segment 6 bases; nucleotides outside the gene matches: 4. The CDR3 has 13 residues. The CDR3 reads CASSSTSGNEQFF. As DNA, the CDR3 is TGTGCCAGCAGTTCTACTAGCGGCAATGAGCAGTTCTTC. Looking up the rest from reference TRBV5-6 and TRBJ2-1 gives the full variable domain: DAGVTQSPTHLIKTRGQQVTLRCSPKSGHDTVSWYQQALGQGPQFIFQYYEEEERQRGNFPDRFSGHQFPNYSSELNVNALLLGDSALYLCASSSTSGNEQFFGPGTRLTVL.

This clone was found a few times. The chain is built from TRBV6-5 and TRBJ2-3; D is ambiguous. V was cut by 0 bases and J by 5 bases, with 6 bases left in between. This CDR3 comprises 13 residues. The V gene's germline CDR1 is MNHEY and CDR2 SVGAGI. The CDR3: CASSYSILDTQYF. The CDR3 DNA sequence: TGTGCCAGCAGTTACTCGATACTAGATACGCAGTATTTT.

The chain couples TRBV29-1 to TRBJ1-2, with D possibly matching TRBD1 (5 bases). Germline CDR1 reads SQVTM; CDR2 reads ANQGSEA. Between the trimmed V and J ends, which lost 0 bases and 8 bases, there was a span of 13 bases. This CDR3 is built from 13 residues. CDR3 DNA sequence: TGCAGCGTTGAAGACCCTGACAGTGACGGCTACACCTTC. It yields the protein CSVEDPDSDGYTF.

This clone has a handful of counts. V and J are TRBV5-6 and TRBJ1-1; 9 bases fit TRBD1. The CDR3 runs to 15 residues. In germline, CDR1 is SGHDT, CDR2 YYEEEE. The V and J ends lost 3 bases and 1 base, in that order; junction bases with no gene match: 4. CDR3 amino acids: CASSSPTGGNTEAFF. The CDR3 nucleotides read TGTGCCAGCAGCTCACCGACAGGGGGGAACACTGAAGCTTTCTTT.

This clone was observed a handful of times. The genes are TRBV7-6 and TRBJ2-5; possibly TRBD1 for D (6 bases). This CDR3 is 16 amino acids long. V lost 3 bases and J 5 bases, leaving 19 bases between the germline ends. CDR1 SGHVS and CDR2 FNYEAQ come from the germline V gene. The CDR3 DNA is TGTGCCAGCAGCTTGACAGGTTTGGGTACTCGGGAGACCCAGTACTTC. Translated, it gives CASSLTGLGTRETQYF.

The rearrangement links TRBV19 to TRBJ1-2; 7 positions match TRBD1. The V gene's germline CDR1 is LNHDA and CDR2 SQIVND (reference sequence). With V trimmed by 7 bases and J by 7 bases, 6 bases remained unmatched. This CDR3 region has 12 residues. DNA of the CDR3: TGTGCCAGTAACACAGGGGTCCTTGGCTACACCTTC. It yields the protein CASNTGVLGYTF.

J is TRBJ1-5 and V is TRBV2; TRBD1 agrees at 10 bases. CDR1 and CDR2 (germline): SNHLY, FYNNEI. The V and J ends lost 6 bases and 3 bases, in that order; junction bases with no gene match: 8. The CDR3 has 16 amino acids. The CDR3 coding sequence is TGTGCCAGCAGCCCTTCGGGACAGGGGTACAATCAGCCCCAGCATTTT. Protein sequence: CASSPSGQGYNQPQHF.

This sequence joins TRBV7-2 and TRBJ1-5, with 8 nucleotides matching TRBD1. CDR3 size: 14 residues. J lost 6 bases, V lost 4 bases, and 5 bases had no gene match. Germline V lookup: CDR1 SGHTA, CDR2 FQGNSA. This CDR3 reads CASSWTGYFQPQHF. In nucleotides, the CDR3 is TGTGCCAGCAGCTGGACAGGGTATTTTCAGCCCCAGCATTTT.

The gene calls are TRBV29-1 and TRBJ2-3, with D tentatively TRBD2 (5 bases). CDR3 length: 14 amino acids. Germline lookup yields CDR1 SQVTM and CDR2 ANQGSEA. Trimming took 3 bases from V and 5 from J, leaving 15 bases between them. CDR3 region: CSVEPGSTIDTQYF. CDR3 nucleotides: TGCAGCGTTGAGCCGGGATCCACCATAGATACGCAGTATTTT.

CDR3 in DNA: TGTGCCTGGACCCTGGGACAGGGCGTCGACGAGCAGTACTTC. It codes for CAWTLGQGVDEQYF. This chain joins TRBV30 and TRBJ2-7; 9 bases align to TRBD1. This CDR3 region has 14 residues. From germline, CDR1 is GTSNPN and CDR2 SVGIG (reference sequence). J was trimmed by 5 bases and V by 4 bases; bases with no gene match: 9.

This sequence joins TRBV29-1 and TRBJ2-1; D might be TRBD1 or TRBD2, each matching 6 bases. The germline CDR1 and CDR2 sequences are SQVTM and ANQGSEA. V lost 2 bases, J lost 0 bases, and 11 bases lay in between. The CDR3 is 15 amino acids. CDR3 in amino acids: CSVERRGDSYNEQFF. DNA of the CDR3: TGCAGCGTTGAACGAAGGGGGGACTCCTACAATGAGCAGTTCTTC.

The chain combines TRBV7-9 with TRBJ2-7; the D call may be TRBD1 or TRBD2 (5 bases each). Trimming shortened V by 3 bases and J by 2 bases, and 5 bases separated the two germline ends. CDR1 SEHNR and CDR2 FQNEAQ come from the germline V gene (reference sequence). The length of the CDR3 is 12 residues. CDR3 bases: TGTGCCAGCAGCTTGGGGGCCTACGAGCAGTACTTC. It codes for CASSLGAYEQYF.

This clone showed up just a few times. The V and J genes are TRBV6-5 and TRBJ2-5; no firm D call. Germline CDR1 is MNHEY and CDR2 is SVGAGI. The CDR3 sequence is 12 residues long. Deletions cut 2 bases from V and 4 bases from J, with 5 bases between. The CDR3, as DNA: TGTGCCAGCAGTTACCCGTCAGAGACCCAGTACTTC. Translated, it gives CASSYPSETQYF.

This clone has at least ten counts. The same CDR3 can be traced to other DNA sequences in this sample. The V call is TRBV7-8, the J call TRBJ2-3, with 8 positions matching TRBD2. V gave up 5 bases and J gave up 0 bases; unmatched junction bases: 4. This CDR3 spans 15 amino acids. Germline V CDR1 and CDR2: SGHVS, FQNEAQ. CDR3 sequence reads: CASSPQRGSTDTQYF. The CDR3 coding sequence is TGTGCCAGCAGCCCCCAGCGGGGGAGCACAGATACGCAGTATTTT. The full variable domain, with the rest looked up from reference TRBV7-8 and TRBJ2-3, is GAGVSQSPRYKVAKRGQDVALRCDPISGHVSLFWYQQALGQGPEFLTYFQNEAQLDKSGLPSDRFFAERPEGSVSTLKIQRTQQEDSAVYLCASSPQRGSTDTQYFGPGTRLTVL.

This clone was counted a few times. The chain combines TRBV10-3 with TRBJ2-3; D call uncertain. Germline V gives CDR1 ENHRY, CDR2 SYGVKD. V was clipped by 7 bases and J by 4 bases, with 12 bases between them. The CDR3 sequence is 13 residues long. The CDR3 protein is CAINNLEADTQYF. CDR3 nucleotide sequence: TGTGCCATCAACAATCTAGAGGCAGATACGCAGTATTTT.

The chain is built from TRBV9 and TRBJ1-5; D unclear. Germline V lookup: CDR1 SGDLS, CDR2 YYNGEE. This CDR3 contains 14 residues. Trimming cost V 0 bases and J 7 bases, with 11 bases left between them. This CDR3 reads CASSVGGETQPQHF. In nucleotides, the CDR3 is TGTGCCAGCAGCGTAGGTGGTGAAACACAGCCCCAGCATTTT.